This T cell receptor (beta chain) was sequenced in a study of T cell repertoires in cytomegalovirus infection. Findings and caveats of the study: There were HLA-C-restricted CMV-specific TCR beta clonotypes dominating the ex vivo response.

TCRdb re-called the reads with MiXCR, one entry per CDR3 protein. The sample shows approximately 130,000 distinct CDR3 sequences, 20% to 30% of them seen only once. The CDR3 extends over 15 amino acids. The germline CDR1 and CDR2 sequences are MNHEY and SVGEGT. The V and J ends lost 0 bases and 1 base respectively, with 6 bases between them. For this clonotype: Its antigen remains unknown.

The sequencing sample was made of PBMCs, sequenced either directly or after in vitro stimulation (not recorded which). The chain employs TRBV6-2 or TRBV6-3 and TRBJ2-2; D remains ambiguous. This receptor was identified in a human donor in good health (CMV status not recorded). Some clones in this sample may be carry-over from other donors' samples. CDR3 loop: CASSYSLQNTGELFF. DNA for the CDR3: TGTGCCAGCAGTTACTCGTTACAGAACACCGGGGAGCTGTTTTTT.